This TCR beta chain was captured by sequencing in a study of beta chain features in type 1 diabetes. About the study: Analysis included over 100,000,000 sorted cells drawn from all samples.

This clone was recorded a few times. Its cognate antigen is unknown. Between the trimmed V and J ends, which lost 9 bases and 4 bases, there was a span of 16 bases. CDR1 and CDR2 (germline): MNHEY, SVGAGI. The CDR3 has 13 amino acids. Investigators reverse transcribed all isolated RNA, so they sequenced expressed TCRB transcripts. Here immunoSEQ multiplex PCR was the method, and the copy in TCRdb shows in-frame clones only, minus some. Among a few hundred thousand clones listed, roughly 24% were seen once. Sorting that relied on CD45RO/CCR7/CD25/CD127/CD95/CD27 yielded CD4+ naive, central memory, regulatory and stem cell-like memory cells. Study-level results: A potential PCR bias toward shorter templates would be equal in patient and control samples. VDJ junctions from patients with type 1 diabetes contained fewer insertions and more deletions. People with Type 1 diabetes carried modestly yet significantly shorter TCRB CDR3s in all four CD4+ subsets.

This TCR came from a woman in her twenties or thirties with type 1 diabetes. The sequencing input was naive CD4+ T cells from blood. This rearrangement joins TRBV6-5 to TRBJ2-7; tentative D call: TRBD2 (6 bases). The CDR3 DNA sequence: TGTGCCAGTTCGATGGAGGGCAGGTACGAGCAGTACTTC. Its translation: CASSMEGRYEQYF.